There are many counts of the clone carrying this TCR beta chain. V trimming: 5 bases; J trimming: 4 bases; junction bases outside the gene matches: 3. The CDR3 has 15 amino acids. RNA transcripts served as the template for amplifying TCR beta CDR3 regions. HTBI primers drove first-round RT-PCR of the TCR CDR3. TCRdb re-analysed the multiplex PCR reads in MiXCR, keeping a single row per CDR3 protein. The sample lists around 300,000 distinct CDR3 sequences, around 13% occurring once. These data belong to a study of T cells in Graves' hyperthyroidism and ophthalmopathy. The chain joins TRBV12-3 or TRBV12-4 to TRBJ2-5; 14 bases are a match to TRBD2. Sample: blood. This sequence originates from a woman in her twenties or thirties with Graves' hyperthyroidism. CDR3 sequence: CASSGTSGSGETQYF. In nucleotides, the CDR3 is TGTGCCAGCAGTGGGACTAGCGGGAGTGGAGAGACCCAGTACTTC.